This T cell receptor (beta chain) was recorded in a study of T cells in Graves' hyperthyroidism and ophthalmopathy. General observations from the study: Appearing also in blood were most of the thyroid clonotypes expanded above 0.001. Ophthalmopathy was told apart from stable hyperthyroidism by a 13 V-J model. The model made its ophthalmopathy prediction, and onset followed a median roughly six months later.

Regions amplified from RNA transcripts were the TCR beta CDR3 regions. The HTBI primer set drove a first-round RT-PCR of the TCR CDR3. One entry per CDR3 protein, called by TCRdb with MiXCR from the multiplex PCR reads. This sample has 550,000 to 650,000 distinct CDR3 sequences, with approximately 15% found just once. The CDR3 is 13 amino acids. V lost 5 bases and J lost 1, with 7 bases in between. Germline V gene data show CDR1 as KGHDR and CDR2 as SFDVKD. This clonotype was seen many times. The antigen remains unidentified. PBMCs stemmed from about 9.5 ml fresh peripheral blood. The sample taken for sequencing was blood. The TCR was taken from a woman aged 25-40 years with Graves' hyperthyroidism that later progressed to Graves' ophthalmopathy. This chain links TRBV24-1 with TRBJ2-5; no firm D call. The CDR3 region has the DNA TGTGCCACCAGTGGGCACCTCCAAGAGACCCAGTACTTC. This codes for CATSGHLQETQYF.